This T cell receptor (beta chain) was captured by sequencing in a study of naive and memory T cell subsets. Blood and skin TCR RNA was reverse transcribed with alpha and beta constant primers. The SP2 primer and nested alpha and beta constant region primers amplified ligated cDNA in four rounds. MiXCR was run by TCRdb on the 5' RACE reads, yielding one entry per CDR3 protein. The data hold over 25,000 distinct CDR3 sequences, with 20% to 25% observed a single time. Germline V gene data show CDR1 as SEHNR and CDR2 as FQNEAQ (reference sequence). Trimming took off 5 bases at V and 7 bases at J, with 7 bases between the two ends. The length of the CDR3 is 11 residues. Adult healthy volunteers gave 2.5 ml peripheral blood for whole-blood RNA. An oligonucleotide containing a UMI was ligated to the 3' end of TCR cDNA. Unsorted total RNA, roughly 1 to 1,100 ng, was DNase treated before reverse transcription.

This TCR came from a female donor in good health. The chain is built from TRBV7-9 and TRBJ2-3; D is unresolved. As DNA, the CDR3 is TGTGCCAGCAGCCAGATGCATACGCAGTATTTT. Protein product: CASSQMHTQYF.